The 20 T cell receptor beta chains given below trace back to one sample, sequenced in a study of cytomegalovirus exposure and HLA in healthy donors (dated by TCRdb to 2016 to 2017). To prepare the library, the immunoSEQ multiplex PCR assay was applied. The multiplex PCR relied on a mix of 60 forward primers for TCR Vbeta segments and 13 reverse primers for TCR Jbeta segments. As stored in TCRdb, this immuneACCESS dataset retains in-frame rearrangements with V and J assigned. A fraction of the clones does not appear; measured against another copy, unresolved V genes explain less than half of the discrepancy, and the remainder lacks a known reason. The sample table lists about 70,000 clones, roughly 74% of them with a count of one. Over 8.5% of the sample is taken by the ten largest. The material sequenced was PBMCs. These receptors came from a woman aged 55-70 years in good health and CMV-seropositive.

The gene calls are TRBV6-1 and TRBJ2-7; D is possibly TRBD1 (5 bases). The CDR3 sequence is 13 residues long. Germline V gives CDR1 MNHNS, CDR2 SASEGT. V was trimmed by 2 bases and J by 2 bases, leaving 7 bases between them. The CDR3 loop is CASSEQGTYEQYF. In DNA form, the CDR3 reads TGTGCCAGCAGTGAACAGGGTACCTACGAGCAGTACTTC.

The chain joins TRBV6-6 to TRBJ2-4, with 8 bases identical to TRBD2. V was clipped by 8 bases and J by 3 bases; unmatched bases: 9. CDR3 length: 15 residues. Germline V gene sequence: CDR1 MNHNY, CDR2 SVGAGI (reference sequence). CDR3 sequence reads: CASAYGREFKNIQYF. Here the CDR3 DNA reads TGTGCCAGCGCATACGGGAGGGAATTCAAAAACATTCAGTACTTC.

In DNA form, the CDR3 reads TGTGCCAGCTCACTACAGGGAGAAGAGACCCAGTACTTC. It encodes CASSLQGEETQYF. The V call is TRBV18, the J call TRBJ2-5, with a weak D call TRBD1 (6 bases). The CDR3 is made up of 13 amino acids. Germline-derived CDR1 and CDR2 are KGHSH and LQKENI. V lost 4 bases and J lost 3, with 9 bases in between.

V is TRBV20-1 and J is TRBJ1-2; D is possibly TRBD1 (6 bases). V dropped 6 bases and J dropped 8 bases, with 13 bases sitting between them. The CDR3 sequence is 11 residues long. The germline V gene has CDR1 DFQATT and CDR2 SNEGSKA (reference sequence). The CDR3 sequence is CSAPGQKGYTF. CDR3 in DNA: TGCAGTGCCCCAGGACAGAAGGGCTACACCTTC.

V usage is TRBV5-4 and J usage is TRBJ1-3; D is perhaps TRBD1 (5 bases). Germline V gene data show CDR1 as SGHNT and CDR2 as YYREEE (reference sequence). This CDR3 has 16 residues. The V and J ends lost 4 bases and 5 bases respectively, with 19 bases between them. CDR3 bases: TGTGCCAGCAGCGTCTCGACAGACGCTCGGAGAAACACCATATATTTT. Protein: CASSVSTDARRNTIYF.

This clone was seen a single time. The V and J genes are TRBV9 and TRBJ1-2; D is unclear. There are 11 residues in the CDR3. V lost 0 bases, J lost 6 bases, and 3 bases lay in between. Germline CDR1 and CDR2: SGDLS and YYNGEE. CDR3 coding DNA: TGTGCCAGCAGCGTAGGTAATGGCTACACCTTC. Translating gives CASSVGNGYTF.

The chain uses TRBV11-2 and TRBJ2-1; 7 nucleotides align to TRBD1. With 5 bases clipped from V and 3 bases from J, the junction kept 7 bases outside the gene matches. Germline loops: CDR1 SGHAT, CDR2 FQNNGV. This CDR3 spans 15 amino acids. The CDR3 spells CASSPRDSYYNEQFF. CDR3 bases: TGTGCCAGCAGCCCACGGGACAGCTACTACAATGAGCAGTTCTTC. Looking up the rest from reference TRBV11-2 and TRBJ2-1 gives the full variable domain: EAGVAQSPRYKIIEKRQSVAFWCNPISGHATLYWYQQILGQGPKLLIQFQNNGVVDDSQLPKDRFSAERLKGVDSTLKIQPAKLEDSAVYLCASSPRDSYYNEQFFGPGTRLTVL.

This sequence joins TRBV27 and TRBJ2-7; TRBD1 matches 7 bases. CDR1 is MNHEY, CDR2 SMNVEV, per germline (reference sequence). J was trimmed by 5 bases and V by 5 bases; bases with no gene match: 6. CDR3 length: 13 residues. The CDR3 nucleotides read TGTGCCAGCAGTATCACAGGGGCCCACGAGCAGTACTTC. It is translated as CASSITGAHEQYF.

V usage is TRBV5-1 and J usage is TRBJ2-7, with D perhaps TRBD2 (5 bases). This CDR3 is built from 12 residues. CDR1 is SGHRS, CDR2 YFSETQ, per germline. The V gene lost 0 bases and the J gene lost 10 bases, with 11 bases spanning the gap. Written as DNA, the CDR3 is TGCGCCAGCAGCTTGGCCGGCGGGCTCCAGTACTTC. Translated, it gives CASSLAGGLQYF.

The V gene is TRBV12-5, the J gene TRBJ2-7; possibly TRBD1 for D (5 bases). Germline loops: CDR1 LGHNT, CDR2 FRNRAP. The CDR3 spans 13 residues. V lost 2 bases and J 6 bases, leaving 11 bases between the germline ends. CDR3 in amino acids: CASGLSGPSEQYF. The CDR3 nucleotides read TGTGCTAGTGGTTTGTCAGGGCCTAGCGAGCAGTACTTC. Full variable domain (rest looked up from reference TRBV12-5 and TRBJ2-7): DARVTQTPRHKVTEMGQEVTMRCQPILGHNTVFWYRQTMMQGLELLAYFRNRAPLDDSGMPKDRFSAEMPDATLATLKIQPSEPRDSAVYFCASGLSGPSEQYFGPGTRLTVT.

This clone showed up just a few times. V gene TRBV5-4 combines with J gene TRBJ2-1; 11 positions match TRBD2. This CDR3 is 16 amino acids long. Trimming took 2 bases from V and 8 from J; bases not matched to a gene: 9. The V gene's germline CDR1 is SGHNT and CDR2 YYREEE (reference sequence). CDR3 protein: CASSFSFSGGGDEQFF. The CDR3 DNA follows: TGTGCCAGCAGCTTCTCTTTTAGCGGGGGGGGAGATGAGCAGTTCTTC.

The chain combines TRBV7-2 with TRBJ1-3; D is unresolved. The CDR3 totals 14 residues. V was clipped by 5 bases and J by 0 bases, with 8 bases between them. Germline CDR1 SGHTA, CDR2 FQGNSA. As DNA, the CDR3 is TGTGCCAGCAGCGTCGGGAACTCTGGAAACACCATATATTTT. This translates into CASSVGNSGNTIYF.

The V call is TRBV19, the J call TRBJ1-3, with 10 bases matching TRBD1. V shed 3 bases, J shed 4 bases, and the junction held 0 bases outside the gene matches. The length of the CDR3 is 14 residues. Germline V gene lookup returns CDR1 LNHDA and CDR2 SQIVND (reference sequence). The CDR3 loop is CASSMTGGGNTIYF. The CDR3 region has the DNA TGTGCCAGTAGTATGACAGGGGGCGGAAACACCATATATTTT. Full variable domain (remainder filled in from reference TRBV19 and TRBJ1-3): DGGITQSPKYLFRKEGQNVTLSCEQNLNHDAMYWYRQDPGQGLRLIYYSQIVNDFQKGDIAEGYSVSREKKESFPLTVTSAQKNPTAFYLCASSMTGGGNTIYFGEGSWLTVV.

The rearrangement uses TRBV19 and TRBJ1-1, with 8 bases matching TRBD1. This CDR3 contains 13 residues. V trimming: 10 bases; J trimming: 4 bases; junction bases outside the gene matches: 8. Germline-derived CDR1 and CDR2 are LNHDA and SQIVND (reference sequence). The CDR3 DNA reads TGTGCCACTCAAGTACAGGGGGGCACTGAAGCTTTCTTT. As protein: CATQVQGGTEAFF.

This clone has more than one count but fewer than ten. V and J are TRBV9 and TRBJ1-1; the D gene is possibly TRBD1 (5 bases). Germline V gene data show CDR1 as SGDLS and CDR2 as YYNGEE. V gave up 0 bases and J gave up 0 bases, with 9 bases separating them. The CDR3 is made up of 15 amino acids. The CDR3 is CASSVDSGVNTEAFF. CDR3 DNA sequence: TGTGCCAGCAGCGTAGATTCGGGGGTGAACACTGAAGCTTTCTTT.

V gene TRBV6-1 combines with J gene TRBJ2-7, with a possible D match to TRBD1 (6 bases). The CDR3 runs to 13 residues. The ends were cut back, 6 bases at V and 2 bases at J, with 11 bases in the middle. CDR1 and CDR2 (germline): MNHNS, SASEGT. As DNA, the CDR3 is TGTGCCAGCAGACCCGGGACAACCTACGAGCAGTACTTC. Translating it yields CASRPGTTYEQYF.

The chain links TRBV5-1 to TRBJ2-7, with TRBD2 identical over 8 bases. Germline assignment: CDR1 SGHRS and CDR2 YFSETQ. This CDR3 contains 14 residues. V was pared by 4 bases and J by 2 bases, with 5 bases of the junction left unmatched. CDR3 amino acids: CASSREGGTYEQYF. The DNA of the CDR3 is TGCGCCAGCAGCCGGGAGGGCGGGACCTACGAGCAGTACTTC.

This clone was seen only once. The J gene is TRBJ2-7, the V gene TRBV30, with 13 nucleotides matching TRBD2. Germline V gene data show CDR1 as GTSNPN and CDR2 as SVGIG (reference sequence). Germline trimming cut 2 bases from V and 6 bases from J; bases unmatched to any gene: 7. This CDR3 region has 15 residues. CDR3 loop: CAWSPPGLAGLEQYF. The CDR3 bases are TGTGCCTGGAGTCCTCCGGGACTAGCGGGACTCGAGCAGTACTTC.

The J gene is TRBJ1-6, the V gene TRBV10-3; tentative D call: TRBD1 (6 bases). Germline V lookup: CDR1 ENHRY, CDR2 SYGVKD. This CDR3 is built from 15 residues. Trimming cost V 4 bases and J 5 bases, with 12 bases left between them. The CDR3 nucleotides read TGTGCCATCAGTGGTCTGGGGGCGGATAATTCACCCCTCCACTTT. It specifies CAISGLGADNSPLHF.

A word on this clone: Here the CDR3 omits its conserved ending phenylalanine or tryptophan, so a read error is the likely source. The chain combines TRBV10-3 with TRBJ1-2; no firm D call. Germline assignment: CDR1 ENHRY and CDR2 SYGVKD. The length of the CDR3 is 15 residues. V lost 4 bases and J lost 4, with 16 bases in between. The CDR3 sequence is CAISAGSEQIYGYTV. DNA of the CDR3: TGTGCCATCAGTGCAGGTTCCGAACAAATCTATGGCTACACCGTC.